This is a list of T cell receptor beta chains from one sample in a study of blood T cells in healthy people across ages. In TCRdb, the 5' RACE reads were re-called with MiXCR into one record per CDR3 protein. The sample records roughly 1.5 million distinct CDR3 sequences, about 45% being singletons. Input material: blood. Every receptor here comes from a woman under 30 in good health. Both conserved end residues are part of each CDR3. D genes are given only for firm matches. A row's size may be missing; if present it is once, few, many or a size class.

D,J,size,V,CDR3,DNA
TRBD2,TRBJ2-1,NA,TRBV29-1,CSVVFLAGADEQFF,TGCAGCGTTGTGTTCCTAGCGGGAGCAGATGAGCAGTTCTTC
NA,TRBJ2-5,NA,TRBV6-6,CASSNFETQYF,TGTGCCAGCAGTAATTTTGAGACCCAGTACTTC
NA,TRBJ2-5,NA,TRBV27,CASSFSGGDYNEQYF,TGTGCCAGCAGTTTTTCTGGAGGTGACTACAATGAGCAGTACTTC
NA,TRBJ1-2,NA,TRBV14,CASSHRLEGYTF,TGTGCCAGCAGCCACAGGTTGGAGGGCTACACCTTC
NA,TRBJ1-2,few,TRBV29-1,CSVEDPGAGFGYTF,TGCAGCGTTGAAGATCCGGGGGCGGGTTTTGGCTACACCTTC
TRBD2,TRBJ2-1,few,TRBV4-3,CASSQELAGGPKVYNEQFF,TGCGCCAGCAGCCAAGAACTAGCGGGAGGGCCGAAGGTCTACAATGAGCAGTTCTTC
NA,TRBJ1-2,NA,TRBV4-3,CASSQDWWAGDGYTF,TGCGCCAGCAGCCAAGATTGGTGGGCCGGGGATGGCTACACCTTC
TRBD2,TRBJ2-1,NA,TRBV6-2/TRBV6-3,CASRATSGGFGEQFF,TGTGCCAGCAGAGCGACTAGCGGGGGGTTCGGTGAGCAGTTCTTC
TRBD2,TRBJ2-1,few,TRBV29-1,CSGTRFDEQFF,TGCAGCGGGACTAGATTTGATGAGCAGTTCTTC
NA,TRBJ2-5,NA,TRBV20-1,CTGEVKETQYF,TGCACGGGGGAGGTCAAAGAGACCCAGTACTTC
TRBD2,TRBJ2-5,NA,TRBV6-5,CASSGLAGAGGKTQYF,TGTGCCAGCAGCGGACTAGCGGGGGCCGGAGGAAAGACCCAGTACTTC
NA,TRBJ1-2,NA,TRBV28,CASSISPLSYGYTF,TGTGCCAGCAGCATTAGCCCATTATCCTATGGCTACACCTTC
NA,TRBJ1-1,NA,TRBV4-1,CASSQPGQFKNEAFF,TGCGCCAGCAGCCAGCCGGGGCAGTTTAAAAATGAAGCTTTCTTT
NA,TRBJ2-5,few,TRBV18,CASSPSGARETQYF,TGTGCCAGCTCACCATCCGGGGCCAGAGAGACCCAGTACTTC
NA,TRBJ1-1,NA,TRBV10-3,CAISGGWDTEAFF,TGTGCCATCAGTGGGGGGTGGGACACTGAAGCTTTCTTT
TRBD1,TRBJ1-2,NA,TRBV4-3,CTSSQDRLGGWGYTF,TGCACCAGCAGCCAAGATCGGTTAGGGGGCTGGGGCTACACCTTC
TRBD1,TRBJ2-5,few,TRBV7-2,CASSLQGDIRTQYF,TGTGCCAGCAGCTTACAGGGGGACATACGGACCCAGTACTTC
NA,TRBJ1-1,few,TRBV7-9,CASSLKQSEAFF,TGTGCCAGCAGCTTGAAACAGTCTGAAGCTTTCTTT
NA,TRBJ2-7,NA,TRBV7-9,CASSQTSLEQYF,TGTGCCAGCAGCCAGACTAGTCTCGAGCAGTACTTC
TRBD2,TRBJ2-3,few,TRBV9,CASSHRRGLARWDTQYF,TGTGCCAGCAGCCATCGGAGAGGACTAGCGAGGTGGGATACGCAGTATTTT
NA,TRBJ2-1,NA,TRBV7-7,CASSLVPDSYNKQFF,TGTGCTAGCAGCTTAGTCCCAGACTCCTACAATAAGCAGTTCTTC
TRBD1,TRBJ1-2,NA,TRBV7-2,CASSQLDREYGYTF,TGTGCCAGCAGCCAACTCGACAGGGAGTATGGCTACACCTTC
NA,TRBJ2-2,NA,TRBV5-1,CASSVTTSSTGELFF,TGCGCCAGCAGCGTTACGACTAGTAGCACCGGGGAGCTGTTTTTT
NA,TRBJ2-7,few,TRBV3-1,CASSHIDEQYF,TGTGCCAGCAGCCACATTGACGAGCAGTACTTC
TRBD1,TRBJ2-7,few,TRBV20-1,CSARVGTVSYEQYF,TGCAGTGCTAGAGTTGGGACAGTCTCCTACGAGCAGTACTTC
NA,TRBJ2-1,NA,TRBV20-1,CSIQRGAGNEQFF,TGCAGTATCCAACGGGGGGCGGGCAATGAGCAGTTCTTC
NA,TRBJ2-3,few,TRBV20-1,CSAPRGTDTQYF,TGCAGTGCCCCTAGAGGCACAGATACGCAGTATTTT
NA,TRBJ1-5,NA,TRBV7-2,CASSLQDSGINQPQHF,TGTGCCAGCAGCTTACAAGATTCGGGTATTAATCAGCCCCAGCATTTT
TRBD2,TRBJ2-3,NA,TRBV15,CATSISSGADTQYF,TGTGCCACCAGCATCTCTAGCGGGGCAGATACGCAGTATTTT
NA,TRBJ2-5,NA,TRBV3-1,CASNLYQGSGETQYF,TGTGCCAGCAACCTTTACCAGGGTTCCGGAGAGACCCAGTACTTC
NA,TRBJ2-3,few,TRBV29-1,CSVGGGPGTDTQYF,TGCAGCGTTGGCGGAGGCCCTGGCACAGATACGCAGTATTTT
TRBD2,TRBJ2-7,few,TRBV6-2/TRBV6-3,CASTRRASGGNYEQYF,TGTGCCAGCACACGGCGGGCTAGCGGGGGCAACTACGAGCAGTACTTC
NA,TRBJ2-7,few,TRBV10-3,CAISDRGHSYEQYF,TGTGCCATCAGTGACAGGGGCCACTCCTACGAGCAGTACTTC
NA,TRBJ2-7,NA,TRBV29-1,CSVDEGREQYF,TGCAGCGTTGACGAGGGTCGCGAGCAGTACTTC
NA,TRBJ1-5,many,TRBV12-3/TRBV12-4,CASSLRNQPQHF,TGTGCCAGCAGTTTACGAAATCAGCCCCAGCATTTT
TRBD2,TRBJ2-5,few,TRBV12-3/TRBV12-4,CASSFYMASGSETQYF,TGTGCCAGCAGTTTTTATATGGCTAGCGGGTCGGAGACCCAGTACTTC
NA,TRBJ1-2,NA,TRBV4-1,CASSLEPESRHYGYTF,TGCGCCAGCAGCCTTGAACCCGAATCTAGGCACTATGGCTACACCTTC
NA,TRBJ2-7,few,TRBV3-1,CASSQVIEQYF,TGTGCCAGCAGCCAAGTGATCGAGCAGTACTTC
TRBD2,TRBJ2-4,NA,TRBV20-1,CSAKRLAGSKNIQYF,TGCAGTGCCAAAAGACTAGCGGGAAGTAAGAACATTCAGTACTTC
TRBD1,TRBJ2-1,NA,TRBV12-5,CASGLGQSSYNEQFF,TGTGCTAGTGGTCTGGGACAGAGCTCCTACAATGAGCAGTTCTTC
NA,TRBJ1-4,NA,TRBV7-9,CASSLVGDRPTNEKLFF,TGTGCCAGCAGCTTAGTCGGCGACAGACCAACTAATGAAAAACTGTTTTTT
NA,TRBJ1-4,NA,TRBV6-2/TRBV6-3,CASSYTPANEKLFF,TGTGCCAGCAGTTACACCCCAGCGAATGAAAAACTGTTTTTT
NA,TRBJ1-5,NA,TRBV27,CASSLLRDHNQPQHF,TGTGCCAGCAGTTTATTAAGGGACCACAATCAGCCCCAGCATTTT
NA,TRBJ1-2,few,TRBV7-2,CAQQGGDYGYTF,TGTGCCCAACAGGGTGGGGACTATGGCTACACCTTC
TRBD2,TRBJ2-3,NA,TRBV15,CATSRGLGPDTQYF,TGTGCCACCAGCAGGGGACTAGGACCCGATACGCAGTATTTT
NA,TRBJ1-2,NA,TRBV27,CASSPGQSTNYGYTF,TGTGCCAGCAGTCCCGGACAGAGTACTAACTATGGCTACACCTTC
NA,TRBJ2-5,NA,TRBV20-1,CSAGGTQETQYF,TGCAGTGCGGGGGGAACCCAAGAGACCCAGTACTTC
NA,TRBJ2-1,NA,TRBV6-2/TRBV6-3,CASSYPQYQQFF,TGTGCCAGCAGTTACCCCCAATATCAGCAGTTCTTC
NA,TRBJ2-1,NA,TRBV12-3/TRBV12-4,CASRNLYQETQFF,TGTGCCAGCAGAAACTTGTACCAAGAGACCCAGTTCTTC